What follows is one TCR beta chain and its context. Doses given second, at about 4 or about 12 weeks, were pooled. TCRdb keeps only in-frame clones here, not all; method: immunoSEQ multiplex PCR. The table lists approximately 150,000 clones, roughly 87% of them singletons. The data were taken from a study of T cell responses to AZD1222 COVID-19 vaccine. The germline V gene encodes CDR1 SNHLY and CDR2 FYNNEI. Trimming took off 3 bases at V and 4 bases at J, with 16 bases between the two ends. The CDR3 has 16 residues. The origin of this receptor is an adult who received the AZD1222 COVID-19 vaccine. The sample in question was peripheral blood, obtained 28 days after the second AZD1222 dose. The chain recombines TRBV2 with TRBJ1-5; D is unresolved. Here the CDR3 reads CASSDMGSYRNQPQHF. CDR3 DNA sequence: TGTGCCAGCAGTGATATGGGGAGCTATCGAAATCAGCCCCAGCATTTT.